This TCR beta chain was found in a study of cytomegalovirus exposure and HLA in healthy donors. Study at large: Of the donors genotyped, approximately 400 in all, about 82% fell in the Caucasian-associated ancestry cluster.

The PCR ran on 60 Vbeta and 13 Jbeta primers. Authors' analysis steps: Unique TCR beta chains totaled some 80 million in a later count, with approximately 11 million of them shared. Clones were sequenced by immunoSEQ multiplex PCR, and TCRdb holds only the in-frame ones, with some missing. The V and J calls and clone size are taken from that table; D and trimming were inferred from the DNA. The table lists more than 80,000 clones, 71% of them singletons. The length of the CDR3 is 15 residues. The ends lost 2 bases at V and 2 bases at J; junction bases unmatched: 2. Germline V gene lookup returns CDR1 SGHTA and CDR2 FQGTGA. General study results and limits: In a later analysis, several top co-occurrence clusters appeared linked to parvovirus B19, influenza, CMV and Epstein-Barr virus.

As regards this clone: Its target is not known.

The genes are TRBV7-3 and TRBJ2-3; 9 nucleotides agree with TRBD2. The receptor's source is a female donor in good health and CMV-seronegative. Sequenced sample: PBMCs. The CDR3 region has the DNA TGTGCCAGCAGCTTATTAGCGGGGGACACAGATACGCAGTATTTT. Amino acids: CASSLLAGDTDTQYF.